What follows is one T cell receptor beta chain and its context. In the study's own analysis: Amplification from reference gene primers served as the basis for estimated nucleated cell counts. Measured with immunoSEQ multiplex PCR; TCRdb has only the in-frame clones, and not every one. The V and J calls and clone size were taken over from that table, and D and trimming were inferred from the DNA. This sample carries 150,000 to 200,000 clones, about 74% of them seen once, and the ten largest clones take less than 9.5%. This sample stems from a study of blood T cell repertoires in COVID-19. Trimming stripped 6 bases from V and 1 base from J, with 12 bases between. From germline, CDR1 is MNHEY and CDR2 SVGAGI. The length of the CDR3 is 15 residues.

The TCR comes from a man aged 55-75 years with acute or convalescent COVID-19. Material: peripheral blood. The chain recombines TRBV6-5 with TRBJ2-2; possibly TRBD1 for D (5 bases). The CDR3 nucleotides read TGTGCCAGCAGCCCCGGACATTTGAACACCGGGGAGCTGTTTTTT. It codes for CASSPGHLNTGELFF.